The rows below give T cell receptor beta chains drawn from one sample of a study of cytomegalovirus exposure and HLA in healthy donors. This table comes from immunoSEQ multiplex PCR, and its TCRdb copy is limited to in-frame clones, with some not included. The sample holds roughly 160,000 clones; 80% to 90% are singletons and the top ten take 13%. Sequencing was performed on PBMCs. The source of these receptors is a woman in her forties or fifties in good health and CMV-seronegative. The CDR3 runs from the conserved cysteine through the conserved F or W. The D gene is left open where the match is weak. Clone size is stated in some rows and not others, as once, few, many or a class when expanded.

CDR3 protein | CDR3 DNA | clone size | J gene | V gene | D gene
CASTTGAKDTQYF | TGTGCCAGCACTACGGGAGCAAAAGATACGCAGTATTTT | . | TRBJ2-3 | TRBV2 | .
CASSRGPATNEKLFF | TGTGCCAGCAGTCGTGGGCCTGCAACTAATGAAAAACTGTTTTTT | . | TRBJ1-4 | TRBV27 | .
CASSLGLAVTDTQYF | TGCGCCAGCAGCTTGGGTTTAGCGGTCACAGATACGCAGTATTTT | . | TRBJ2-3 | TRBV5-1 | .
CASSWGGAGANVLTF | TGTGCCAGCAGCTGGGGGGGGGCTGGGGCCAACGTCCTGACTTTC | . | TRBJ2-6 | TRBV5-5 | TRBD2
CASSPRERAFF | TGTGCCAGCAGCCCCCGTGAGCGAGCTTTCTTT | . | TRBJ1-1 | TRBV6-6 | .
CASSRTGSNEKLFF | TGTGCCAGCAGTCGGACAGGGAGTAATGAAAAACTGTTTTTT | . | TRBJ1-4 | TRBV6-1 | TRBD1
CSVEDPTKGDTQYF | TGCAGCGTTGAAGATCCGACAAAAGGAGATACGCAGTATTTT | . | TRBJ2-3 | TRBV29-1 | .
CASSELSSNTGELFF | TGTGCCAGCAGTGAATTATCCTCGAACACCGGGGAGCTGTTTTTT | few | TRBJ2-2 | TRBV2 | .
CASSLGQGIGEKLFF | TGTGCCAGCAGTTTGGGACAGGGGATCGGTGAAAAACTGTTTTTT | . | TRBJ1-4 | TRBV28 | TRBD1
CASSLAGQGRNGYTF | TGTGCCAGCAGCTTGGCGGGACAGGGGAGGAACGGCTACACCTTC | . | TRBJ1-2 | TRBV5-4 | TRBD1
CASSQGFGGQGAIEQYF | TGTGCCAGCAGCCAGGGATTCGGAGGACAGGGGGCAATCGAGCAGTACTTC | . | TRBJ2-7 | TRBV4-2 | TRBD1
CASSKLGQGITSSNQPQHF | TGTGCCAGCAGTAAGCTGGGACAGGGGATAACGAGTAGCAATCAGCCCCAGCATTTT | . | TRBJ1-5 | TRBV27 | TRBD1
CASSPELAAHQETQYF | TGTGCCAGCTCTCCTGAGCTAGCGGCTCACCAAGAGACCCAGTACTTC | . | TRBJ2-5 | TRBV18 | TRBD2
CSVEGREPYEQYF | TGCAGCGTTGAAGGCCGAGAGCCCTACGAGCAGTACTTC | . | TRBJ2-7 | TRBV29-1 | .
CASSLAGGREQPQHF | TGTGCCAGCAGCTTAGCCGGGGGACGCGAACAGCCCCAGCATTTT | few | TRBJ1-5 | TRBV7-2 | .
CASSPGTRNVLTF | TGTGCCAGTAGTCCCGGGACTCGGAACGTCCTGACTTTC | . | TRBJ2-6 | TRBV19 | .
CSVEGVFPGSGANVLTF | TGCAGCGTTGAAGGCGTCTTTCCGGGCTCTGGGGCCAACGTCCTGACTTTC | few | TRBJ2-6 | TRBV29-1 | .
CSVSGGRAPNEQYF | TGCAGCGTTTCGGGCGGGAGGGCCCCCAACGAGCAGTACTTC | . | TRBJ2-7 | TRBV29-1 | TRBD2
CASSAQGLGTYEQYF | TGTGCCAGCAGCGCACAGGGGTTGGGGACCTACGAGCAGTACTTC | . | TRBJ2-7 | TRBV2 | TRBD1
CASSSLAGRADTQYF | TGTGCCAGCAGCTCACTAGCGGGAAGAGCAGATACGCAGTATTTT | . | TRBJ2-3 | TRBV7-2 | TRBD2
CATLAGAYNEQFF | TGTGCCACTCTAGCGGGGGCCTACAATGAGCAGTTCTTC | few | TRBJ2-1 | TRBV2 | TRBD2
CASSLLQGSLNYGYTF | TGTGCCAGCAGCTTACTCCAGGGGAGCCTTAACTATGGCTACACCTTC | few | TRBJ1-2 | TRBV7-2 | .
CASSQDQVNSPLHF | TGCGCCAGCAGCCAAGATCAGGTGAATTCACCCCTCCACTTT | . | TRBJ1-6 | TRBV4-3 | .
CASSFSDSSGDGYTF | TGTGCCAGCAGTTTTTCGGACAGCTCCGGGGATGGCTACACCTTC | . | TRBJ1-2 | TRBV27 | .
CASSPQRQSSYNEQFF | TGTGCCAGCTCACCACAGAGACAGAGCTCCTACAATGAGCAGTTCTTC | . | TRBJ2-1 | TRBV18 | .
CASMYEGESSYNEQFF | TGTGCCAGCATGTACGAGGGGGAGAGCTCCTACAATGAGCAGTTCTTC | . | TRBJ2-1 | TRBV6-6 | .
CASSVGSGQRFYGYTF | TGTGCCAGCAGCGTAGGATCAGGACAGCGATTCTATGGCTACACCTTC | . | TRBJ1-2 | TRBV9 | .
CAGSLGTSEFF | TGTGCCGGTAGTCTCGGGACTAGCGAGTTCTTC | . | TRBJ2-1 | TRBV19 | TRBD2
CASNTRDSRSYEQYF | TGTGCCAGCAACACCCGGGACTCCCGTTCCTACGAGCAGTACTTC | . | TRBJ2-7 | TRBV28 | .
CASSARDRGFGNTIYF | TGTGCCAGCAGCGCCCGGGACAGGGGGTTTGGAAACACCATATATTTT | once | TRBJ1-3 | TRBV9 | TRBD1
CASSVGRGTYNEQFF | TGCGCCAGCAGCGTGGGGAGAGGGACCTACAATGAGCAGTTCTTC | . | TRBJ2-1 | TRBV4-3 | .
CASSQDREDRKDEAFF | TGCGCCAGCAGCCAAGATCGTGAGGACAGGAAAGATGAAGCTTTCTTT | . | TRBJ1-1 | TRBV4-3 | TRBD1
CASSLGVLYEQYF | TGTGCCAGCAGCTTAGGTGTATTGTACGAGCAGTACTTC | . | TRBJ2-7 | TRBV7-9 | .
CAISVGQISPLHF | TGTGCCATCAGTGTGGGACAGATTTCACCCCTCCACTTT | once | TRBJ1-6 | TRBV10-3 | TRBD1
CASSLPGKNGPYSNQPQHF | TGTGCCAGCAGTTTGCCAGGGAAGAATGGGCCCTATAGCAATCAGCCCCAGCATTTT | few | TRBJ1-5 | TRBV28 | .
CASSGGRNYGYTF | TGTGCCAGCAGTGGGGGGAGGAACTATGGCTACACCTTC | . | TRBJ1-2 | TRBV2 | .
CATVTGMNTEAFF | TGTGCCACCGTGACAGGGATGAACACTGAAGCTTTCTTT | . | TRBJ1-1 | TRBV6-5 | TRBD1
CASSYSGQSREKLFF | TGTGCCAGCAGTTACTCGGGACAGTCTCGAGAAAAACTGTTTTTT | . | TRBJ1-4 | TRBV6-5 | TRBD1
CASSIVTGSFDIQYF | TGTGCCAGTAGTATAGTTACAGGGAGTTTTGACATTCAGTACTTC | . | TRBJ2-4 | TRBV19 | .
CASSLDYQPQHF | TGTGCCAGCAGCTTAGACTATCAGCCCCAGCATTTT | . | TRBJ1-5 | TRBV7-9 | .
CASSLRQGKLETQYF | TGTGCCAGCAGCCTCCGGCAGGGGAAACTAGAGACCCAGTACTTC | . | TRBJ2-5 | TRBV7-9 | .
CASSLYTGVNEKLFF | TGTGCCAGCAGTTTATACACAGGGGTTAATGAAAAACTGTTTTTT | . | TRBJ1-4 | TRBV27 | TRBD1
CASSQERGWGILNTEAFF | TGTGCCAGCAGCCAAGAAAGGGGGTGGGGAATTTTGAACACTGAAGCTTTCTTT | . | TRBJ1-1 | TRBV4-2 | .
CASRQTVNTEAFF | TGTGCCAGCAGACAGACAGTGAACACTGAAGCTTTCTTT | . | TRBJ1-1 | TRBV6-4 | .
CASSFDSYGYTF | TGTGCCAGCAGCTTTGACAGCTATGGCTACACCTTC | once | TRBJ1-2 | TRBV5-4 | .
CASSFWGGGLNTEAFF | TGTGCCAGCAGCTTCTGGGGGGGAGGGCTGAACACTGAAGCTTTCTTT | . | TRBJ1-1 | TRBV5-6 | .
CASSLGPSTEAFF | TGTGCCAGCAGCTTAGGGCCCTCCACTGAAGCTTTCTTT | . | TRBJ1-1 | TRBV7-7 | .
CASSPTLGRGRNYGYTF | TGTGCCAGTAGCCCGACACTGGGGCGGGGCAGGAACTATGGCTACACCTTC | . | TRBJ1-2 | TRBV19 | .
CASSIVGQWGEQFF | TGTGCCAGTAGTATAGTGGGACAGTGGGGTGAGCAGTTCTTC | . | TRBJ2-1 | TRBV19 | TRBD1
CATRYGGEETQYF | TGTGCCACACGATACGGGGGTGAAGAGACCCAGTACTTC | . | TRBJ2-5 | TRBV6-1 | .
CASSSGLYPYEQYF | TGTGCCAGCAGCTCTGGACTATACCCCTACGAGCAGTACTTC | . | TRBJ2-7 | TRBV7-9 | .
CASSQPWGKDPDTQYF | TGTGCCAGCAGCCAACCTTGGGGCAAAGACCCAGATACGCAGTATTTT | . | TRBJ2-3 | TRBV14 | .